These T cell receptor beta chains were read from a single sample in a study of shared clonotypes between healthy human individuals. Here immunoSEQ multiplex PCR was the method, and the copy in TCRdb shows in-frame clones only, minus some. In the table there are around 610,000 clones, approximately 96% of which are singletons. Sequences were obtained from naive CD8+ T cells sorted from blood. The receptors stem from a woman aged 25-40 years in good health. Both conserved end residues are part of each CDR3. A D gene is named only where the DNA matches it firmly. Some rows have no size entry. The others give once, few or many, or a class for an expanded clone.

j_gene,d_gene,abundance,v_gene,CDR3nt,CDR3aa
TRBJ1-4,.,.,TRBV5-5,TGTGCCAGCAAGGACGAAAAACTGTTTTTT,CASKDEKLFF
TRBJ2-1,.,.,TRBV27,TGTGCCAGCAGTTTATCGATTAGCAATGAGCAGTTCTTC,CASSLSISNEQFF
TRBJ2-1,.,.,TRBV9,TGTGCCAGCAGCGCTCCCCTTTACAATGAGCAGTTCTTC,CASSAPLYNEQFF
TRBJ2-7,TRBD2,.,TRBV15,TGTGCCACCGGTGGACGGGAGGGGAGCTACGAGCAGTACTTC,CATGGREGSYEQYF
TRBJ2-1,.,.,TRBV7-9,TGTGCCAGCAGCTTAGGAGGGAGGCTCTCCTACAATGAGCAGTTCTTC,CASSLGGRLSYNEQFF
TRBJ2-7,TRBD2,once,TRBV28,TGTGCCAGCAGCCTACTAGCGGGTCTTCCCTACGAGCAGTACTTC,CASSLLAGLPYEQYF
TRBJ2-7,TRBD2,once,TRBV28,TGTGCCAGCAGTTTATTGGCCCTAGCGGAATACTCCTACGAGCAGTACTTC,CASSLLALAEYSYEQYF
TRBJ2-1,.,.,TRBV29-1,TGCAGCGTTGAGGGGGGGGCCGTCAGGAATGAGCAGTTCTTC,CSVEGGAVRNEQFF
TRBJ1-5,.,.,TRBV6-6,TGTGCCAGCAGTTACGAGGACCCCACTATCTGGCCCCAGCATTTT,CASSYEDPTIWPQHF
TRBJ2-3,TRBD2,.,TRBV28,TGTGCCAGCAGATACCAGGGACTAGCGGGAGACACTTTTACAGATACGCAGTATTTT,CASRYQGLAGDTFTDTQYF
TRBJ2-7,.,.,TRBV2,TGTGCCAGCAGTGAGATCTGGGTCCGGGAGCAGTACTTC,CASSEIWVREQYF
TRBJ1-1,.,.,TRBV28,TGTGCCAGCAGTTTTGTCAGGGAAAATCTGAACACTGAAGCTTTCTTT,CASSFVRENLNTEAFF
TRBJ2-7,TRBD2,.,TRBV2,TGTGCCACTAGCGGGACCCTATACGAGCAGTACTTC,CATSGTLYEQYF
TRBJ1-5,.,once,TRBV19,TGTGCCAGTATCGGGGGAGAGGGGGATCAGCCCCAGCATTTT,CASIGGEGDQPQHF
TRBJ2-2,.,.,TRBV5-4,TGTGCCAGCAGAACGGGACTCTCCGGGGAGCTGTTTTTT,CASRTGLSGELFF
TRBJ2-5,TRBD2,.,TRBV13,TGTGCCAGCAGCGGCACGACTAGCCCCGAGACCCAGTACTTC,CASSGTTSPETQYF
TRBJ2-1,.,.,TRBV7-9,TGTGCCAGCAGCTTAGGAGGGGCGGGAACCTACAATGAGCAGTTCTTC,CASSLGGAGTYNEQFF
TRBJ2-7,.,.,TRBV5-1,TGCGCCAGCAGCTCCCCGGTGGCGGGACGCTACGAGCAGTACTTC,CASSSPVAGRYEQYF
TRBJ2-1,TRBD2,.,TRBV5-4,TGTGCCAGCAGCCCGGGAGAACTAGCGGCCTACAATGAGCAGTTCTTC,CASSPGELAAYNEQFF
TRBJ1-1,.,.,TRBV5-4,TGTGCCAGCAGCTTTACGTATGGGAACACTGAAGCTTTCTTT,CASSFTYGNTEAFF
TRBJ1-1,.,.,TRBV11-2,TGTGCCAGCAGCCCTATTACCCCGATCAGGGAGCGGGGAGCTTTCTTT,CASSPITPIRERGAFF
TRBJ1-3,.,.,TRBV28,TGTGCCACAGCACGTGGGGGTTCTGGAAACACCATATATTTT,CATARGGSGNTIYF
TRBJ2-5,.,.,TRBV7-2,TGTGCCAGCACCTCACTTCGGGCAGCGAGGGGCCAAGAGACCCAGTACTTC,CASTSLRAARGQETQYF
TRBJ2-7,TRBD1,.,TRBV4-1,TGCGCCAGCAGCCAGCAGACCTACGTCTTGGGAGAGACAGGGGGGGAGCAGTACTTC,CASSQQTYVLGETGGEQYF
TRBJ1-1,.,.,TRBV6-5,TGTGCCAGCAGTCAACAGATCATGAACACTGAAGCTTTCTTT,CASSQQIMNTEAFF
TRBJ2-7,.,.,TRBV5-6,TGTGCCAGCAGCGTGGGACAGGGGGCGAGACTAGCGGGAGACGAGCAGTACTTC,CASSVGQGARLAGDEQYF
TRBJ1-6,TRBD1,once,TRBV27,TGTGCCAGCAGTTTATCAACAGGGGGCTATTCACCCCTCCACTTT,CASSLSTGGYSPLHF
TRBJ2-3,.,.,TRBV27,TGTGCCAGCAGTTTCAGGCTCGTCGGATCGGATACGCAGTATTTT,CASSFRLVGSDTQYF
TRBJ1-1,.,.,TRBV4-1,TGCGCCAGCAGCCAAGATCTAATGGGGCAGGCCATGGCCTTGAACACTGAAGCTTTCTTT,CASSQDLMGQAMALNTEAFF
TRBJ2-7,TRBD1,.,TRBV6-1,TGTGCCAGCACCGGGACAGCCTATATCTACGAGCAGTACTTC,CASTGTAYIYEQYF
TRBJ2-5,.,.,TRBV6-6,TGTGCCAGCAGTGGGAGAGAAGACCCGCAGACCCAGTACTTC,CASSGREDPQTQYF
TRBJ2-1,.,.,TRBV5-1,TGCGCCAGCATGGACTACAATGAGCAGTTCTTC,CASMDYNEQFF
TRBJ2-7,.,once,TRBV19,TGTGCCAGTAGTATCTCCCAGGCCCGCATCTACGAGCAGTACTTC,CASSISQARIYEQYF
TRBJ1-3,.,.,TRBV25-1,TGTGCCAGCAGTGAACGTCTGGGAGAAGGAAACACCATATATTTT,CASSERLGEGNTIYF
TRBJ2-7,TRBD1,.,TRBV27,TGTGCCAGCAGTTTAGGACAGGGCGTCTACGAGCAGTACTTC,CASSLGQGVYEQYF
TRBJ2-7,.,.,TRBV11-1,TGTGCCAGCAGCCTCCCCGGGGGTGCGGTCACCGACTACGAGCAGTACTTC,CASSLPGGAVTDYEQYF
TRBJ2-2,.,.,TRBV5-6,TGTGCCAGCAGCTTGGCCGTTCAGGGTGAGGCCGGGGAGCTGTTTTTT,CASSLAVQGEAGELFF
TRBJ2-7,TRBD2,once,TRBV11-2,TGTGCCAGCAGCTTGAGACATAGCGGGCATACCTACGAGCAGTACTTC,CASSLRHSGHTYEQYF
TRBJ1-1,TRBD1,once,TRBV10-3,TGTGCCATCAGTGAGTCCCAGGGGGTAAACACTGAAGCTTTCTTT,CAISESQGVNTEAFF
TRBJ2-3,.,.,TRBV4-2,TGTGCCAGCAGCCAAGAGAGGCACGCAGATACGCAGTATTTT,CASSQERHADTQYF
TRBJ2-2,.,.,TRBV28,TGTGCCAGCCGGTTGAGAACCGGGGAGCTGTTTTTT,CASRLRTGELFF
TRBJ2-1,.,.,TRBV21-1,TGTGCCAGCAGCAAATGTCGGAGCGGGAGTGACTCCAATGAGCAGTTCTTC,CASSKCRSGSDSNEQFF
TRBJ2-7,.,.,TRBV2,TGTGCCAGCAGTGAACCCGGGAGAGGTTACGAGCAGTACTTC,CASSEPGRGYEQYF
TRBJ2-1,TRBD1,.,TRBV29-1,TGCAGCCTCATATATACCGGGACAGGGCAAGAGGAGATCCCCTACAATGAGCAGTTCTTC,CSLIYTGTGQEEIPYNEQFF
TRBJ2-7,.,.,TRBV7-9,TGTGCCAGCAGCTTAGGGCAAAACTACGAGCAGTACTTC,CASSLGQNYEQYF
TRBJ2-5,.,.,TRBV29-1,TGCAGCGTTGAAGGGGGGGTAAGGGGAGAGACCCAGTACTTC,CSVEGGVRGETQYF
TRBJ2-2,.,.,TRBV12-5,TGTGCTAGTGGTTTGGTATCTGGGGGACCCGGGGAGCTGTTTTTT,CASGLVSGGPGELFF
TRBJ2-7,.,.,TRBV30,TGTGCCGGACGGGGACTTCTAAATCGGTACGAGCAGTACTTC,CAGRGLLNRYEQYF
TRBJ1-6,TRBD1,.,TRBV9,TGTGCCAGCAGCGGAGACAGGGGGCGGGATTCACCCCTCCACTTT,CASSGDRGRDSPLHF
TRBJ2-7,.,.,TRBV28,TGTGCCAGCAGTTTTACAGGGAGCTCCTACGAGCAGTACTTC,CASSFTGSSYEQYF
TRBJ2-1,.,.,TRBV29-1,TGCAGCGTTGAAGATCTGCCGGGGGACTTTTACAATGAGCAGTTCTTC,CSVEDLPGDFYNEQFF
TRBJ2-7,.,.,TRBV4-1,TGCGCCAGCAGCCAAGAGGGGGGACGGATATACGAGCAGTACTTC,CASSQEGGRIYEQYF